This entry lists 2 T cell receptor beta chains sequenced from one sample in a study of blood T cells in healthy people across ages. A J-beta primer mix and a sample-barcoded 5' primer were used in a second PCR of roughly 6 to 11 cycles. Each CDR3 protein is one row after TCRdb ran MiXCR on the 5' RACE reads. The sample consists of some 370,000 distinct CDR3 sequences, roughly half of them appearing once. Sequenced material: blood. Source of these receptors: a man aged 55 to 70 in good health.

The chain couples TRBV20-1 to TRBJ2-3; D might be TRBD2 (5 bases). V was cut by 7 bases and J by 1 base, with 12 bases left in between. CDR1 DFQATT and CDR2 SNEGSKA come from the germline V gene (reference sequence). This CDR3 region has 13 residues. The CDR3 sequence: CSVRSGRTDTQYF. The CDR3 nucleotides are TGCAGTGTCAGGAGCGGCCGCACAGATACGCAGTATTTT.

This clonotype was detected ten times or more. This may be a read error: a much more frequent sequence differs by one nucleotide. V is TRBV7-2 and J is TRBJ2-7; perhaps TRBD1 as D (6 bases). With 8 bases removed from V and 0 bases from J, the gap between germline ends came to 11 bases. Germline V gene lookup returns CDR1 SGHTA and CDR2 FQGNSA. There are 13 residues in the CDR3. This CDR3 is CASGGQSSYEQYF. In DNA form, the CDR3 reads TGTGCCAGCGGGGGCCAAAGCTCCTACGAGCAGTACTTC.